This entry describes one TCR beta chain. These data originate in a study of blood T cell repertoires in COVID-19. Study context: Samples taken during acute and convalescent COVID-19 were collected in the United States, Italy and Spain. PBMCs, B-cell-depleted T cells, or T cells provided the cDNA or gDNA that made up the material.

Under the authors' procedure: Scientists estimated how many nucleated cells there were by amplifying reference gene primers. The method was immunoSEQ multiplex PCR; TCRdb's version includes in-frame clones alone and lacks a portion of them. V and J calls and clone size follow that table, whereas D and trimming were derived from the DNA. This sample has approximately 190,000 clones, with roughly 84% found just once. This CDR3 has 18 residues. Germline V gene data show CDR1 as SGHDT and CDR2 as YYEEEE. V lost 3 bases and J lost 5; bases outside the gene matches: 20. Sequencing used peripheral blood. The rearrangement joins TRBV5-6 to TRBJ2-7, with 7 bases identical to TRBD2. This receptor was identified in a woman in her 40s who had recovered from COVID-19. DNA for the CDR3: TGTGCCAGCAGCTGGGGCTCGGGAGGTGTTGATTGGTTGGACGAGCAGTACTTC. Amino acids: CASSWGSGGVDWLDEQYF. Supplemented by reference TRBV5-6 and TRBJ2-7, the full variable domain reads DAGVTQSPTHLIKTRGQQVTLRCSPKSGHDTVSWYQQALGQGPQFIFQYYEEEERQRGNFPDRFSGHQFPNYSSELNVNALLLGDSALYLCASSWGSGGVDWLDEQYFGPGTRLTVT.